This TCR beta chain was retrieved from a study of blood T cells in healthy people across ages. As for the study in general: About one barcoded beta molecule per two T cells came from capture by template switching. Overall study findings and caveats: Across the age range, TCR beta diversity per million T cells fell in a roughly linear way. Correlation between TCR beta diversity and naive T cell percentage was strong.

Germline V gene data show CDR1 as LGHNA and CDR2 as YSLEER. Trimming pared 0 bases from V and 4 bases from J, leaving 12 bases between. This CDR3 region has 15 residues. About this clonotype: Its antigen is unknown.

It was with a sample-barcoded 5' primer and a J-beta primer mix that a second PCR of roughly 6 to 11 cycles was run. Each CDR3 protein gets one entry after TCRdb re-called the 5' RACE reads with MiXCR. The table shows 600,000 to 1,000,000 distinct CDR3 sequences, with roughly 25% occurring only once. The same sample was also studied in work on T cells of mothers and their children. This second study notes: No clone of persistent microchimeric T cells was detected.

V gene TRBV4-3 combines with J gene TRBJ1-1, with D unresolved. The origin of this receptor is a boy between 10 and 17 years old in good health. The source material was blood. The CDR3 region is CASSQEEAIGTEAFF. CDR3 DNA: TGCGCCAGCAGCCAAGAAGAGGCTATCGGCACTGAAGCTTTCTTT.